The clone carrying this TCR beta chain was seen many times. Its antigen is not known. This sample is part of a study of identical twins. Whole-study results and caveats: Out-of-frame alpha sequences shared by twins showed excess low generation probability. Partly confounded zero-insertion analyses could result from invariant MAIT and iNKT cells. Models came in too low on out-of-frame TCR alpha sharing in monozygotic twins.

The germline V gene has CDR1 SNHLY and CDR2 FYNNEI. The CDR3 is 11 amino acids. V was clipped by 6 bases and J by 9 bases, with 9 bases between them. MiXCR was run by TCRdb on the 5' RACE reads, yielding one entry per CDR3 protein. This sample carries about 200,000 distinct CDR3 sequences, roughly 10% of them seen once, and the ten largest clones take 5.1%. The specimen sequenced was memory (CD45RO+) T cells sorted from blood. The chain joins TRBV2 to TRBJ2-4; D is possibly TRBD2 (6 bases). This receptor was identified in a young woman in good health. The CDR3 sequence: CASSVEGIQYF. The CDR3 region has the DNA TGTGCCAGCAGCGTGGAGGGCATTCAGTACTTC.